This TCR beta chain was recorded in a study of CD8+ T cells in alopecia areata. It was cDNA, reverse transcribed from extracted RNA, that served as the sequencing template. Here immunoSEQ multiplex PCR was the method, and the copy in TCRdb shows in-frame clones only, minus some. The sample holds 150,000 or so clones, 58% seen once. Treatment here: oral pan-JAK inhibitor, 5-10 mg twice daily. Researchers gathered lesional scalp punch biopsies and peripheral blood from patients with alopecia areata. This CDR3 has 12 amino acids. Between the trimmed V and J ends, which lost 0 bases and 5 bases, there was a span of 5 bases. The germline gives CDR1 LGHNA, CDR2 YNFKEQ.

This clonotype was obtained from a human donor with alopecia areata. J is TRBJ2-7 and V is TRBV4-2, with no clear D. This specimen was CD4+ T cells sorted from blood, taken at approximately week 60, from a patient treated with tofacitinib. The DNA of the CDR3 is TGTGCCAGCAGCCAAGATTCCCACGAGCAGTACTTC. This translates into CASSQDSHEQYF.